A selection of T cell receptor beta chains follows, all from one sample in a study of cytomegalovirus exposure and HLA in healthy donors. The table came from immunoSEQ multiplex PCR; TCRdb's copy has only in-frame clones and leaves some out. Across about 130,000 clones, the top ten clones capture around 1.6% of the sample. What was sequenced was PBMCs. The receptors were sampled from a woman aged 40 to 55 in good health and CMV-seropositive. CDR3s include the opening cysteine and the closing phenylalanine or tryptophan. Each record gives: D gene, V gene, J gene, CDR3 protein, CDR3 DNA. The D gene is left open where the match is weak.

TRBD1	TRBV16	TRBJ1-2	CASSQVGQAESPNYGYTF	TGTGCCAGCAGCCAGGTCGGACAGGCAGAATCCCCTAACTATGGCTACACCTTC
TRBD1	TRBV30	TRBJ2-7	CAWSQTGGSLEQYF	TGTGCCTGGAGCCAAACAGGGGGCTCCTTGGAGCAGTACTTC
TRBD1	TRBV4-1	TRBJ1-6	CASSQVGSRTGGYNSPLHF	TGCGCCAGCAGCCAAGTAGGTTCTAGGACAGGGGGCTATAATTCACCCCTCCACTTT
TRBD1	TRBV29-1	TRBJ2-7	CSVVLLGTGGYEQYF	TGCAGCGTTGTACTGTTGGGGACAGGGGGCTACGAGCAGTACTTC
NA	TRBV27	TRBJ1-5	CASSTGNNQPQHF	TGTGCCAGCAGTACAGGGAACAATCAGCCCCAGCATTTT
NA	TRBV5-6	TRBJ2-1	CASSLGQGKDEQFF	TGTGCCAGCAGCTTGGGTCAGGGAAAAGATGAGCAGTTCTTC
NA	TRBV21-1	TRBJ2-7	CASSKEGGAGPYEQYF	TGTGCCAGCAGCAAAGAAGGGGGAGCGGGGCCCTACGAGCAGTACTTC
TRBD2	TRBV7-6	TRBJ2-7	CASSSGTSGTYEQYF	TGTGCCAGCAGCTCGGGGACTAGCGGGACCTACGAGCAGTACTTC
NA	TRBV5-4	TRBJ2-7	CASSFLGTPYEQYF	TGTGCCAGCAGCTTCCTCGGGACTCCCTACGAGCAGTACTTC
NA	TRBV19	TRBJ1-1	CASSTPVRGIETEAFF	TGTGCCAGTAGTACCCCGGTCCGGGGGATCGAGACTGAAGCTTTCTTT
NA	TRBV7-6	TRBJ1-1	CASSFGGGGEAFF	TGTGCCAGCAGCTTCGGGGGTGGGGGTGAAGCTTTCTTT
NA	TRBV4-3	TRBJ2-1	CASSQESDNEQFF	TGCGCCAGCAGCCAAGAATCTGACAATGAGCAGTTCTTC
TRBD1	TRBV30	TRBJ1-2	CAWSYSTGTIGYTF	TGTGCCTGGTCCTATTCGACAGGGACAATCGGGTACACCTTC
TRBD2	TRBV29-1	TRBJ2-1	CSAGRDGRNEQFF	TGCAGCGCCGGCCGGGACGGGAGGAATGAGCAGTTCTTC
TRBD1	TRBV19	TRBJ2-7	CASSPQGQGALYEQYF	TGTGCCAGTAGTCCGCAAGGACAGGGGGCACTATACGAGCAGTACTTC
TRBD2	TRBV7-8	TRBJ2-7	CASSSRLAGEREQYF	TGTGCCAGCAGCTCCAGACTAGCGGGAGAGCGCGAGCAGTACTTC
TRBD2	TRBV7-9	TRBJ2-7	CASSSPTSVHYEQYF	TGTGCCAGCAGCTCGCCAACTAGCGTCCACTACGAGCAGTACTTC
NA	TRBV19	TRBJ1-1	CASSVDRSMNTEAFF	TGTGCCAGTAGTGTCGACAGGTCAATGAACACTGAAGCTTTCTTT
TRBD1	TRBV10-2	TRBJ1-6	CASREGAGSPLHF	TGCGCCAGCAGAGAGGGGGCGGGATCACCCCTCCACTTT
NA	TRBV27	TRBJ2-1	CASSFSRLNEQFF	TGTGCCAGCAGTTTTAGTAGATTGAATGAGCAGTTCTTC
TRBD1	TRBV7-3	TRBJ2-3	CASSLTPPGQAGTQYF	TGTGCCAGCAGCTTAACCCCCCCGGGACAGGCGGGTACGCAGTATTTT
TRBD2	TRBV10-1	TRBJ2-1	CASSTPGLANEQFF	TGCGCCAGCAGTACACCGGGACTAGCGAATGAGCAGTTCTTC
TRBD1	TRBV28	TRBJ1-2	CASRITGVDGYTF	TGTGCCAGCAGGATAACAGGGGTTGATGGCTACACCTTC
NA	TRBV10-3	TRBJ1-3	CAISDFGSSGNTIYF	TGTGCCATCAGTGACTTCGGGAGCTCTGGAAACACCATATATTTT
TRBD1	TRBV11-3	TRBJ2-2	CASSFRTGSTGELFF	TGTGCCAGCAGCTTCCGGACAGGAAGCACCGGGGAGCTGTTTTTT
TRBD1	TRBV27	TRBJ1-1	CASSPKTGLNTEAFF	TGTGCCAGCAGTCCAAAGACAGGGTTGAACACTGAAGCTTTCTTT
NA	TRBV18	TRBJ1-2	CASSPWGSAGYGYTF	TGTGCCAGCTCACCATGGGGATCAGCGGGCTATGGCTACACCTTC
NA	TRBV5-5	TRBJ2-5	CASSPGHLQETQYF	TGTGCCAGCAGCCCGGGACACCTCCAAGAGACCCAGTACTTC
TRBD2	TRBV28	TRBJ2-1	CASSRLAGVANEQFF	TGTGCCAGCAGTCGTCTAGCGGGAGTGGCGAATGAGCAGTTCTTC
TRBD1	TRBV5-1	TRBJ1-2	CASSFPGTGSYGYTF	TGCGCCAGCAGCTTTCCCGGGACAGGTTCCTATGGCTACACCTTC
NA	TRBV19	TRBJ2-4	CASSQGGGQLNIQYF	TGTGCCAGTAGTCAAGGCGGAGGACAGCTAAACATTCAGTACTTC
TRBD1	TRBV10-3	TRBJ1-1	CAITGGTGDTEAFF	TGTGCCATCACCGGTGGGACAGGCGACACTGAAGCTTTCTTT
NA	TRBV27	TRBJ1-1	CASSFQGGTEAFF	TGTGCCAGCAGTTTCCAGGGAGGCACTGAAGCTTTCTTT
TRBD1	TRBV5-6	TRBJ2-2	CASSLDGQGIGELFF	TGTGCCAGCTCCCTGGACGGACAGGGTATCGGGGAGCTGTTTTTT
TRBD2	TRBV4-1	TRBJ2-2	CASSNLRIIAGGQTGELFF	TGCGCCAGCAGCAACCTACGAATCATAGCGGGAGGGCAAACCGGGGAGCTGTTTTTT
NA	TRBV9	TRBJ2-3	CASSEGVWDTQYF	TGTGCCAGCTCCGAAGGAGTATGGGATACGCAGTATTTT
NA	TRBV13	TRBJ2-2	CASLWGVGDTGELFF	TGTGCCAGCTTGTGGGGAGTCGGGGACACCGGGGAGCTGTTTTTT
TRBD2	TRBV30	TRBJ2-1	CAWSWSGRPSYNEQFF	TGTGCCTGGAGTTGGAGCGGGAGGCCCTCCTACAATGAGCAGTTCTTC
TRBD2	TRBV28	TRBJ2-3	CASSFVAGISTDTQYF	TGTGCCAGCAGTTTCGTAGCGGGGATAAGCACAGATACGCAGTATTTT
TRBD1	TRBV4-1	TRBJ2-7	CASSQDNGGDRGFYEQYF	TGCGCCAGCAGCCAAGATAATGGGGGCGACAGGGGGTTCTACGAGCAGTACTTC
TRBD1	TRBV28	TRBJ2-7	CASSHRGSFYEQYF	TGTGCCAGCAGTCACAGGGGCTCCTTTTACGAGCAGTACTTC
TRBD1	TRBV9	TRBJ1-1	CASSVWTGNTEAFF	TGTGCCAGCAGCGTTTGGACAGGGAACACTGAAGCTTTCTTT
TRBD2	TRBV6-1	TRBJ2-5	CASSEAGLAVFGGETQYF	TGTGCCAGCAGTGAAGCGGGGCTAGCGGTATTCGGGGGAGAGACCCAGTACTTC
NA	TRBV27	TRBJ1-2	CASSLGGIYGYTF	TGTGCCAGCAGTTTAGGAGGTATCTATGGCTACACCTTC
TRBD1	TRBV6-5	TRBJ1-5	CASSRDRGPNQPQHF	TGTGCCAGCAGTAGGGACAGGGGGCCTAATCAGCCCCAGCATTTT
TRBD2	TRBV9	TRBJ2-5	CASQREGLETQYF	TGTGCCAGCCAGCGGGAGGGCTTGGAGACCCAGTACTTC
TRBD2	TRBV11-1	TRBJ2-1	CASSPSIGRIDEQFF	TGTGCCAGCAGCCCCAGCATCGGGAGGATCGATGAGCAGTTCTTC
NA	TRBV29-1	TRBJ1-1	CSLGGTNTEAFF	TGCAGTTTAGGGGGTACGAACACTGAAGCTTTCTTT
TRBD2	TRBV27	TRBJ2-7	CASSHSGRSYEQYF	TGTGCCAGCAGTCATAGCGGGAGATCGTACGAGCAGTACTTC
TRBD1	TRBV5-4	TRBJ1-5	CASSPEPMTGGNYQPQHF	TGTGCCAGCAGCCCCGAACCGATGACAGGGGGCAATTACCAGCCCCAGCATTTT
NA	TRBV6-6	TRBJ2-1	CASSTSGYGQFF	TGTGCCAGCAGTACATCAGGGTATGGGCAGTTCTTC
NA	TRBV28	TRBJ1-4	CASSLQGATNEKLFF	TGTGCCAGCAGTTTACAAGGGGCAACTAATGAAAAACTGTTTTTT
NA	TRBV18	TRBJ1-5	CASSPTRVSNQPQHF	TGTGCCAGCTCACCAACCAGGGTTAGCAATCAGCCCCAGCATTTT
NA	TRBV25-1	TRBJ2-7	CASSEFRSYEQYF	TGTGCCAGCAGTGAATTTCGTAGCTACGAGCAGTACTTC
NA	TRBV11-1	TRBJ1-4	CATKQGHADEKLFF	TGTGCCACAAAACAGGGCCACGCCGATGAAAAACTGTTTTTT